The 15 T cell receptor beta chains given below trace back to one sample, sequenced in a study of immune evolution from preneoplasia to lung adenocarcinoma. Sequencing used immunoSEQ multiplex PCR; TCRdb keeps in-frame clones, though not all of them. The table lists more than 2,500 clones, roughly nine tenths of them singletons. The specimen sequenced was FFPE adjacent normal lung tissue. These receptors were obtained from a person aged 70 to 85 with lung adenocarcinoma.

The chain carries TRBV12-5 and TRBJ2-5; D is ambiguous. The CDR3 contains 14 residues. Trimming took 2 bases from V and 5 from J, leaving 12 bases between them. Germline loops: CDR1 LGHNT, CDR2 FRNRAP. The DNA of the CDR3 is TGTGCTAGTGGTTTGTGGCAGAGCCCCGAGACCCAGTACTTC. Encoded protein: CASGLWQSPETQYF.

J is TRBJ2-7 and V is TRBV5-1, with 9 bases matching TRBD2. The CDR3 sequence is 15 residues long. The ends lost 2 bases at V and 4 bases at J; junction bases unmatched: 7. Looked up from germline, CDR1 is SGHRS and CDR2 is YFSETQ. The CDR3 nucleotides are TGCGCCAGCAGCTTCGCGGGGGGGCCGGAGTACGAGCAGTACTTC. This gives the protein CASSFAGGPEYEQYF.

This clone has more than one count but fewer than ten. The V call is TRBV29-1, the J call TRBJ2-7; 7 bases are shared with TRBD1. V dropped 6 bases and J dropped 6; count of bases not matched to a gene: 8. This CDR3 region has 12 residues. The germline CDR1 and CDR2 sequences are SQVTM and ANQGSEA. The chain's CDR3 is CSVRDSSGEQYF. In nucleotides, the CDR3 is TGCAGCGTACGGGACAGTTCGGGCGAGCAGTACTTC.

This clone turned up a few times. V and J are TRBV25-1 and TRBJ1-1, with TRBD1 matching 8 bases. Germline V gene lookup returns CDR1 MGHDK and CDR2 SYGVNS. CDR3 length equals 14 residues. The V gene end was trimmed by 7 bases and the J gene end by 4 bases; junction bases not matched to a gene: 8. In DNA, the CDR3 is TGTGCCAGCAAACCAGGGGGCTGGGGCACTGAAGCTTTCTTT. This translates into CASKPGGWGTEAFF.

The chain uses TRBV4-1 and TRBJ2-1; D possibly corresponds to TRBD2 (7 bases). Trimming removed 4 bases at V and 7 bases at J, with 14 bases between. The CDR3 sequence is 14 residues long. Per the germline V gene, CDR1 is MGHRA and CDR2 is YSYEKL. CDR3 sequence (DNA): TGCGCCAGCAGCCTCGGGGGGCCGGTGAATGAGCAGTTCTTC. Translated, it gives CASSLGGPVNEQFF.

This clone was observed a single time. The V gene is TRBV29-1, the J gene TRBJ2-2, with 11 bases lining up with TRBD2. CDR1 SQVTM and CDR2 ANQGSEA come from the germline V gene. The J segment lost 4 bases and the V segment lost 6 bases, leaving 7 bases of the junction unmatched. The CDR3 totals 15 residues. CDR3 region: CSVVIAGGPTGELFF. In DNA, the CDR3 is TGCAGCGTCGTTATAGCGGGGGGGCCCACCGGGGAGCTGTTTTTT.

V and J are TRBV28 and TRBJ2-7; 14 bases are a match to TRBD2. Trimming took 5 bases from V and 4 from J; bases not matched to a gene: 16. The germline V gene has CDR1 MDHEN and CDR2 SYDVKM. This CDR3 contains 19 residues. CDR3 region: CASSRITPGTSGRQYEQYF. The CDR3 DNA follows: TGTGCCAGCAGTCGGATTACCCCGGGGACTAGCGGGAGACAGTACGAGCAGTACTTC.

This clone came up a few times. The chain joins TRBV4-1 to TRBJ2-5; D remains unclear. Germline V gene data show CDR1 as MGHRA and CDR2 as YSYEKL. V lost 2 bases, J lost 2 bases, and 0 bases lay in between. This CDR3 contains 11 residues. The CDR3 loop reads CASSQQETQYF. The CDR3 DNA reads TGCGCCAGCAGCCAACAAGAGACCCAGTACTTC.

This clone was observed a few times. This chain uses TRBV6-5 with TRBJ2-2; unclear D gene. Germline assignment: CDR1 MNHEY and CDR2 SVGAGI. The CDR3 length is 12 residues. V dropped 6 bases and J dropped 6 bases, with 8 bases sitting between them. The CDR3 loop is CASRSNAGELFF. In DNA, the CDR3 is TGTGCCAGCAGAAGTAACGCCGGGGAGCTGTTTTTT.

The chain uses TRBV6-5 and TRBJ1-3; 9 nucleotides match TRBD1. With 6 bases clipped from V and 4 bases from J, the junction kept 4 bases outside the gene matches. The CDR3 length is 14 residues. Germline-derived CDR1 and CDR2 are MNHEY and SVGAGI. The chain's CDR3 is CASRRTGVGNTIYF. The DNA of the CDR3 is TGTGCCAGCAGACGGACAGGGGTCGGAAACACCATATATTTT.

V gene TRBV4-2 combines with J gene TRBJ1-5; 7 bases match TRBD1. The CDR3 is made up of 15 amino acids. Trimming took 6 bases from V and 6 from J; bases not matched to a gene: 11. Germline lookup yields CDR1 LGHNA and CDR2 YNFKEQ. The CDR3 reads CASSLRQGEAQPQHF. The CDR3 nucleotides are TGTGCCAGCAGTCTTCGACAGGGTGAGGCTCAGCCCCAGCATTTT.

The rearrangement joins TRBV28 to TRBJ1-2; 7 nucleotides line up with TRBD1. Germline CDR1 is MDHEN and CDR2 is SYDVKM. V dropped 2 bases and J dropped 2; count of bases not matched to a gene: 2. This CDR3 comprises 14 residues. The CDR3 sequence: CASSLIGGNYGYTF. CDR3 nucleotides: TGTGCCAGCAGTTTAATAGGGGGCAACTATGGCTACACCTTC.

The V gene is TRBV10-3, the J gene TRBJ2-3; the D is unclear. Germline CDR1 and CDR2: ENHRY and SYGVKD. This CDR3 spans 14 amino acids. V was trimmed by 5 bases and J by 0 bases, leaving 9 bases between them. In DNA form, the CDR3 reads TGTGCCATCAGTAGGCACGAGAGCACAGATACGCAGTATTTT. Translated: CAISRHESTDTQYF.

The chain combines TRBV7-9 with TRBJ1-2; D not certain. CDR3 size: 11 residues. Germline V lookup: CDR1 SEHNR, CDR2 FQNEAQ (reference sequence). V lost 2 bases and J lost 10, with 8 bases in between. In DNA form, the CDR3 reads TGTGCCAGCAGCTTACGATCGAACTACACCTTC. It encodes CASSLRSNYTF.

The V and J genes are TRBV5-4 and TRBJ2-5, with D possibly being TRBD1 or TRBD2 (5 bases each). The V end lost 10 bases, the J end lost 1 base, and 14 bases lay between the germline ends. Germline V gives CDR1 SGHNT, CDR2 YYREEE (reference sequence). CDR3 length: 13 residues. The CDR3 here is CASQKGTQETQYF. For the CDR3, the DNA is TGTGCCTCCCAAAAGGGGACCCAAGAGACCCAGTACTTC.